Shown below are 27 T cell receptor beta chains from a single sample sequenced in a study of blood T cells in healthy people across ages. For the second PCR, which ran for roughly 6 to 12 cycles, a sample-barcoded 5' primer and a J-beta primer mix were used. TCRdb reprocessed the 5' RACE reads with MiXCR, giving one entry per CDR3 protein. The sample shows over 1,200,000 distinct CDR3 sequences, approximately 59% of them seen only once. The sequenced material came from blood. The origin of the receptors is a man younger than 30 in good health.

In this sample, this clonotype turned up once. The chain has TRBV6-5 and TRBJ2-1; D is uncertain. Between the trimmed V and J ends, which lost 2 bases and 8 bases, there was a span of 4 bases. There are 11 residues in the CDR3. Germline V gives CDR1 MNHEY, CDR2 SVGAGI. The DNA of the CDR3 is TGTGCCAGCAGTTACCGATATGAGCAGTTCTTC. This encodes CASSYRYEQFF.

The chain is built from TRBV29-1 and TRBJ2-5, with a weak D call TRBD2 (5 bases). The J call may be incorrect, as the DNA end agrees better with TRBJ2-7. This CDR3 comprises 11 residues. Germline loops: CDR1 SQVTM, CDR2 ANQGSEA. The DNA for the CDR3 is TGCAGCGTCGGGGTATCTGACGAGCAGTACTTC. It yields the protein CSVGVSDEQYF.

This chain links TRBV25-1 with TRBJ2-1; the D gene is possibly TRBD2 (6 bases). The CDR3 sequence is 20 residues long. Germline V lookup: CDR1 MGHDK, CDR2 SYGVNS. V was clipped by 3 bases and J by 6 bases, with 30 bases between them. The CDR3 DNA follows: TGTGCCAGCAGTGACGGCCGGGGAGGAGGCCATCCGGGACTCATCAATGAGCAGTTCTTC. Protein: CASSDGRGGGHPGLINEQFF.

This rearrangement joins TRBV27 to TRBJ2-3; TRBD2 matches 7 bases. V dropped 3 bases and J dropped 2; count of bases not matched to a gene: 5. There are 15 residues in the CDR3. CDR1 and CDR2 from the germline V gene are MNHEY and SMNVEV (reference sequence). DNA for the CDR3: TGTGCCAGCAGTTTCCAACTAGCGAACACAGATACGCAGTATTTT. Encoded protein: CASSFQLANTDTQYF.

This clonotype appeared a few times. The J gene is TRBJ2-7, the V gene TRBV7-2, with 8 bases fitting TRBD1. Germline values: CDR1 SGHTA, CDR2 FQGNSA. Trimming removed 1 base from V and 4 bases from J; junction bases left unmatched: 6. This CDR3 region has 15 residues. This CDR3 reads CASSLGTGQGYEQYF. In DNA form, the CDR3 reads TGTGCCAGCAGCTTAGGGACTGGACAGGGATACGAGCAGTACTTC.

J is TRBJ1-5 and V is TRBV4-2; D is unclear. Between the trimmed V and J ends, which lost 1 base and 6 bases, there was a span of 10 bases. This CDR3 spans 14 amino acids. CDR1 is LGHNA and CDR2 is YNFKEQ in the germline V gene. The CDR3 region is CASSQGALGQPQHF. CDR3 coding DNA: TGTGCCAGCAGCCAAGGGGCTCTTGGTCAGCCCCAGCATTTT.

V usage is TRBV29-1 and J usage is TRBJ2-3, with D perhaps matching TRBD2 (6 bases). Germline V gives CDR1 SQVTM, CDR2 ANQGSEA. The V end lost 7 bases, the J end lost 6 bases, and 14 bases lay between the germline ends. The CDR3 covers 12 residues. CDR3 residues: CSGGLLADTQYF. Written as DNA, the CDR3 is TGCAGCGGGGGACTCTTGGCTGATACGCAGTATTTT.

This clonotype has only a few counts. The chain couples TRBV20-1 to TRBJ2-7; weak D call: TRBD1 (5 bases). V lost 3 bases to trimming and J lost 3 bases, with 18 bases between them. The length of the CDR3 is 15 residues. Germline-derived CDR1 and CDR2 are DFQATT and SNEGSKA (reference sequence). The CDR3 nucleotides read TGCAGTGCTAGCCCCAGGGTTCAGTTAATCTACGAGCAGTACTTC. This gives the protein CSASPRVQLIYEQYF.

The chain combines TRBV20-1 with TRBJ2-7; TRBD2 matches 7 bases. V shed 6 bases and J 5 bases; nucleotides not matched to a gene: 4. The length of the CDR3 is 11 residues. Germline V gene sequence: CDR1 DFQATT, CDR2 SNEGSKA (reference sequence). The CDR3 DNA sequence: TGCAGTGCCAGTACTAGCGACGAGCAGTACTTC. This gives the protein CSASTSDEQYF.

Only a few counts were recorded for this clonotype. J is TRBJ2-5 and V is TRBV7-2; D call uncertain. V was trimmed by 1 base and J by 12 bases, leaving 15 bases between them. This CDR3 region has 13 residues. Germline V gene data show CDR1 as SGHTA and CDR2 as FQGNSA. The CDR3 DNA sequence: TGTGCCAGCAGCTTAGGCCCGAAGCCCGCTGAGTACTTC. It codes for CASSLGPKPAEYF.

Written as DNA, the CDR3 is TGCAGTGCCACCCCTGTGGAAGCGGGACAAGAGACCCAGTACTTC. This codes for CSATPVEAGQETQYF. The chain carries TRBV20-1 and TRBJ2-5, with 7 bases fitting TRBD2. J lost 2 bases, V lost 6 bases, and 12 bases had no gene match. The CDR3 spans 15 residues. Germline lookup yields CDR1 DFQATT and CDR2 SNEGSKA (reference sequence).

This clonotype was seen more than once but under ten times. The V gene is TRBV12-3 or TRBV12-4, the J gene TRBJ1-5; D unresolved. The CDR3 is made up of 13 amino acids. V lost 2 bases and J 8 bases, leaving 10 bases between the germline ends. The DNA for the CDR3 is TGTGCCAGCAGTTTACAGGACCCGAAGCCCCAGCATTTT. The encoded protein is CASSLQDPKPQHF.

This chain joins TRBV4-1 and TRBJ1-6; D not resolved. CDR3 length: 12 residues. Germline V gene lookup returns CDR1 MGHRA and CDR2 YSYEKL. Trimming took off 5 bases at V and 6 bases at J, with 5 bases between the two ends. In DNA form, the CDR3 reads TGCGCCAGCAGCGGGCGTAATTCACCCCTCCACTTT. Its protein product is CASSGRNSPLHF.

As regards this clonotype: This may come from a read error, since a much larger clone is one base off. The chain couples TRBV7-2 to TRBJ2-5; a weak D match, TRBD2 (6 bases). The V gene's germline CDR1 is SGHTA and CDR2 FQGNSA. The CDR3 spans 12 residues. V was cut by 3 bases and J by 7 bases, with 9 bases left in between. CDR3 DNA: TGTGCCAGCAGCTTTGTGGGGGGGACCCAGTACTTC. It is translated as CASSFVGGTQYF.

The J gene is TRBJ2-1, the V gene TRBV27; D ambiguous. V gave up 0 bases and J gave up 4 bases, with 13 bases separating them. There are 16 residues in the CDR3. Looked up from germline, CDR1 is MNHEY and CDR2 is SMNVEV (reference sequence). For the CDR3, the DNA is TGTGCCAGCAGTTTATCGACGGAACTAACTTACAATGAGCAGTTCTTC. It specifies CASSLSTELTYNEQFF.

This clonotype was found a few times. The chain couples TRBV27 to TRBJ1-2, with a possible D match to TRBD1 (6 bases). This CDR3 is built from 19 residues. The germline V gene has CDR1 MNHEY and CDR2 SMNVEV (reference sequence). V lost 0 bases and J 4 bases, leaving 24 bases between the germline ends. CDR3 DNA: TGTGCCAGCAGTTTATCAGTGTCCCGCCTTCAGGGGACCTTCTATGGCTACACCTTC. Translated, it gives CASSLSVSRLQGTFYGYTF.

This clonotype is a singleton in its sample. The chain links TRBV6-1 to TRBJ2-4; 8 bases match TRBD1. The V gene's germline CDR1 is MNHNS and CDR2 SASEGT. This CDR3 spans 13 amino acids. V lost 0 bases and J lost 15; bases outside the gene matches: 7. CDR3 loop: CASSEAVTGVLYF. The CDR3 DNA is TGTGCCAGCAGTGAAGCCGTGACAGGGGTTTTGTACTTC.

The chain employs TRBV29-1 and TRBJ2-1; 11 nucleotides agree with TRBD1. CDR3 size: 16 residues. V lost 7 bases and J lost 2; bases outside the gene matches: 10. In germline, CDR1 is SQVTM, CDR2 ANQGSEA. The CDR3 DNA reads TGCAGCGCCGCCGGGACAGGGGGTTCCGCCTACAATGAGCAGTTCTTC. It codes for CSAAGTGGSAYNEQFF.

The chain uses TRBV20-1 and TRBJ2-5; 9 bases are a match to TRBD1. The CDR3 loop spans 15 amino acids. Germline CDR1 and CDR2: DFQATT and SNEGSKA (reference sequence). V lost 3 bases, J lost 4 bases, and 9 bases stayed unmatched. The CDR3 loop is CSASLGQGNGETQYF. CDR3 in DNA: TGCAGTGCTAGTCTCGGACAGGGGAACGGAGAGACCCAGTACTTC.

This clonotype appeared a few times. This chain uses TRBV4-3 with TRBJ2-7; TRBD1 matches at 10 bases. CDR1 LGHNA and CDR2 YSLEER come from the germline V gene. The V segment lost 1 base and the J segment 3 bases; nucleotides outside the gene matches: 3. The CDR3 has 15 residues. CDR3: CASSQGQGAVYEQYF. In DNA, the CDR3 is TGCGCCAGCAGCCAAGGACAGGGGGCCGTCTACGAGCAGTACTTC.

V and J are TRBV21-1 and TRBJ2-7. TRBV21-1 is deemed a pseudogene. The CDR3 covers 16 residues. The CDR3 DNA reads TGTGCCAGCAGCACCTATCCTTCTGATAGCTCCTACGAGCAGTACTTC. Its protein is CASSTYPSDSSYEQYF.

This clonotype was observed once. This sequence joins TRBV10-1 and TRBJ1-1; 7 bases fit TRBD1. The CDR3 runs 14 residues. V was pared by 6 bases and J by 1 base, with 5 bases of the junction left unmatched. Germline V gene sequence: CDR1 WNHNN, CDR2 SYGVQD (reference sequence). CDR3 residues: CASRAGQANTEAFF. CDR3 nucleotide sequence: TGCGCCAGCAGAGCCGGACAGGCGAACACTGAAGCTTTCTTT.

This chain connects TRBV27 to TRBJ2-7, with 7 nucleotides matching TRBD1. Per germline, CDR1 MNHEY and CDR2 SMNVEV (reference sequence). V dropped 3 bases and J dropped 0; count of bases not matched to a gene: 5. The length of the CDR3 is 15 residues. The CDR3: CASSFGYRGSYEQYF. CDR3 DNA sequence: TGTGCCAGCAGTTTCGGCTACAGGGGCTCCTACGAGCAGTACTTC.

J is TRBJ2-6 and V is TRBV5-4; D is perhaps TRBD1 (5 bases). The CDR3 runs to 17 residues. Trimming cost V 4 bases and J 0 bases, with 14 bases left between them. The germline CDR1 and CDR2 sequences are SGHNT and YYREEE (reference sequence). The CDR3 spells CASSGADSDSGANVLTF. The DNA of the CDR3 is TGTGCCAGCAGCGGGGCCGACAGCGACTCTGGGGCCAACGTCCTGACTTTC.

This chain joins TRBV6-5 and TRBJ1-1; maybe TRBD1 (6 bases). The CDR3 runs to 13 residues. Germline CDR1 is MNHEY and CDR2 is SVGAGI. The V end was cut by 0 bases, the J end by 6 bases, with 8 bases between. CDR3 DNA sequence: TGTGCCAGCAGTTACTCGGCAGGGGCTGAAGCTTTCTTT. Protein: CASSYSAGAEAFF.

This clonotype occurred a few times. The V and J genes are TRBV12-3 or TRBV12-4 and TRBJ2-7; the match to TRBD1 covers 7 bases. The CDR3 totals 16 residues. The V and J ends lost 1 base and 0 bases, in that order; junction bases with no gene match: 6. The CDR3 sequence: CASSLGVQGRSYEQYF. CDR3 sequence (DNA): TGTGCCAGCAGTTTAGGTGTACAGGGGCGCTCCTACGAGCAGTACTTC.

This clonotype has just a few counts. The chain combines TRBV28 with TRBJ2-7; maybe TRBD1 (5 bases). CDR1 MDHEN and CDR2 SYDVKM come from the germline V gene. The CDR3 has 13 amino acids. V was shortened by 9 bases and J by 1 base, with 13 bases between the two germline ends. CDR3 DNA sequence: TGTGCCAGTAGAAGGGGCATGTCCTACGAGCAGTACTTC. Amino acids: CASRRGMSYEQYF.